The present T cell receptor (beta chain) was sequenced within a study of metastatic and nonmetastatic thyroid tumors. Study background: The comparison covered peripheral blood and tumor or nodule tissue in malignant and benign thyroid patients.

No patient had received any treatment before thyroid surgery. TCRdb re-called the PCR reads with MiXCR. This sample yields 40,000 or so clones, of which roughly a sixth are seen a single time; more than 9% belongs to the top ten. This CDR3 is built from 14 residues. A note on this clone: It may be a read error: a sequence one base away is much more abundant. Distinct nucleotide sequences in the sample also encode this CDR3.

The sample was tumor tissue. The chain has TRBV12-3 or TRBV12-4 and TRBJ2-5, with a weak D call TRBD1 (7 bases). The TCR originated in a female donor with papillary thyroid cancer or a benign thyroid nodule (not recorded which). Some clones in this sample may be carry-over from other donors' samples. The CDR3 is CASSPNQGGETQYF. The CDR3 region has the DNA TGTGCCAGCAGTCCCAATCAGGGGGGAGAGACCCAGTACTTT.